Each of the 4 T cell receptor beta chains below was sequenced from the same sample in a study of preoperative IRX-2 immunotherapy in early breast cancer (dated by TCRdb to about 2019). Interpreted using the paper, the treatment or condition label stands for: preoperative locoregional IRX-2 cytokine immunotherapy. The library was built by means of the immunoSEQ multiplex PCR assay. In TCRdb, the immuneACCESS table is reduced to in-frame sequences with V and J assigned. These tables do not hold every clone; where another copy was compared, an unresolved V gene accounts for under half, and the others remain unexplained. The sample table lists roughly 93,000 clones, around 86% of them with a count of one. Approximately 2% of the sample rests with the top ten. Sequences were derived from tumor tissue, sampled after IRX-2 immunotherapy. All receptors come from a human donor with breast cancer.

The genes are TRBV18 and TRBJ1-3; possibly TRBD1 for D (6 bases). Germline V gene lookup returns CDR1 KGHSH and CDR2 LQKENI. V was shortened by 4 bases and J by 5 bases, with 12 bases between the two germline ends. This CDR3 contains 14 residues. CDR3 residues: CASSHGDTRNTIYF. The DNA of the CDR3 is TGTGCCAGCTCACACGGGGACACCCGAAACACCATATATTTT.

The genes are TRBV5-1 and TRBJ2-3; a weak D match, TRBD1 (6 bases). Germline CDR1 and CDR2: SGHRS and YFSETQ. The CDR3 length is 14 residues. V shed 5 bases and J shed 2 bases, with 12 bases lying between them. The DNA for the CDR3 is TGCGCCAGCAGTACGACAGGATACACAGATACGCAGTATTTT. It translates to CASSTTGYTDTQYF.

This rearrangement joins TRBV10-2 to TRBJ2-3; D possibly corresponds to TRBD2 (7 bases). This CDR3 is built from 14 residues. Germline CDR1 is WSHSY and CDR2 is SAAADI. V was cut by 8 bases and J by 3 bases, with 15 bases left in between. CDR3 amino acids: CASGIGGRTDTQYF. The DNA for the CDR3 is TGCGCCAGCGGCATCGGGGGGCGGACAGATACGCAGTATTTT.

The V and J genes are TRBV19 and TRBJ1-2, with D maybe TRBD1 (6 bases). Germline CDR1 is LNHDA and CDR2 is SQIVND (reference sequence). Trimming cost V 6 bases and J 6 bases, with 14 bases left between them. There are 13 residues in the CDR3. CDR3 in amino acids: CASSITTGNGYTF. In nucleotides, the CDR3 is TGTGCCAGTAGCATTACTACAGGGAATGGCTACACCTTC.